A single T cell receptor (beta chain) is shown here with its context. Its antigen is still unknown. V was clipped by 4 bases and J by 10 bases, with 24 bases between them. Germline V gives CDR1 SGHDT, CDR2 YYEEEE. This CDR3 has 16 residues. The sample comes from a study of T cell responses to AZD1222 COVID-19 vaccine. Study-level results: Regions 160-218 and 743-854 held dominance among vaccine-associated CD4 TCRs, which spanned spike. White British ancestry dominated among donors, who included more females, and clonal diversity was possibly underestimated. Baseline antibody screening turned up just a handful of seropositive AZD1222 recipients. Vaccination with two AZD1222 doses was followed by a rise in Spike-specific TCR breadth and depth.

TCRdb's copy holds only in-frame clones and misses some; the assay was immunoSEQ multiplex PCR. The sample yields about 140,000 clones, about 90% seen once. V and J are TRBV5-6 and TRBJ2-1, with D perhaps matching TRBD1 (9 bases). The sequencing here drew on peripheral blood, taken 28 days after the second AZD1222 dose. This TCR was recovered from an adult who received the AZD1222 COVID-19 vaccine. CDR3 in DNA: TGTGCCAGCAGCGCCCCGGGAACAGGGGGCGGGGGGGAGCAGTTCTTC. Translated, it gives CASSAPGTGGGGEQFF.